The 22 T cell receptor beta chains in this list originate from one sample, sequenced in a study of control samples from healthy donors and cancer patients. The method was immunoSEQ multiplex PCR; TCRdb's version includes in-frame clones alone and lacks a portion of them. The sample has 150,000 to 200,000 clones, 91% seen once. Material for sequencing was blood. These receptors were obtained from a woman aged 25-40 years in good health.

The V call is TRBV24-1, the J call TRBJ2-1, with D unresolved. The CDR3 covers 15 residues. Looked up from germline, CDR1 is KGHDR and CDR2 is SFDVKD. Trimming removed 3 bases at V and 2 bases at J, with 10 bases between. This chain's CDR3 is CATSDGRNPYNEQFF. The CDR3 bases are TGTGCCACCAGTGATGGACGGAATCCCTACAATGAGCAGTTCTTC.

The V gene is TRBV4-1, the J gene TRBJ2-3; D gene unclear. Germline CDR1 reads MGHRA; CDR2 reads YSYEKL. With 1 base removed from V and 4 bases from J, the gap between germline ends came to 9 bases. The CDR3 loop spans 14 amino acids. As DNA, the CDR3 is TGCGCCAGCAGCCAAGGGGTGGTAGCAGATACGCAGTATTTT. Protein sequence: CASSQGVVADTQYF.

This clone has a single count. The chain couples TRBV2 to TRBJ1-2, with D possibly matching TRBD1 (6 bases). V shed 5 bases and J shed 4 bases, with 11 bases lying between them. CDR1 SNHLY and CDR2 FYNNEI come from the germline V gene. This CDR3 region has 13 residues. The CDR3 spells CASSPGAAYGYTF. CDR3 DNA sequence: TGTGCCAGCAGTCCGGGGGCAGCCTATGGCTACACCTTC.

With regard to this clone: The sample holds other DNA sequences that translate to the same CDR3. The chain's CDR3 is CASSDRGTKNIQYF. The CDR3 region has the DNA TGTGCCAGCAGTGATCGTGGGACCAAAAACATTCAGTACTTC. The chain has TRBV6-1 and TRBJ2-4; D gene ambiguous. The CDR3 covers 14 residues. CDR1 and CDR2 from the germline V gene are MNHNS and SASEGT. The V and J ends lost 3 bases and 2 bases respectively, with 8 bases between them.

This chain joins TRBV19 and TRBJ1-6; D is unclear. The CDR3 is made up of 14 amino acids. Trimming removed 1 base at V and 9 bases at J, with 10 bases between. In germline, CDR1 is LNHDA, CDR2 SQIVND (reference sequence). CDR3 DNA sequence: TGTGCCAGTAGTATAGCCGGACGTCGTTCACCCCTCCACTTT. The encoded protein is CASSIAGRRSPLHF.

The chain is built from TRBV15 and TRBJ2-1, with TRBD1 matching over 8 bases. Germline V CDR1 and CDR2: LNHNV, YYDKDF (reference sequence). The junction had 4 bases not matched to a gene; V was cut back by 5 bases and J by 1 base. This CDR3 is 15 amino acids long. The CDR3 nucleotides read TGTGCCACCAGCCTGGACAGGGATTCCTACAATGAGCAGTTCTTC. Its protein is CATSLDRDSYNEQFF.

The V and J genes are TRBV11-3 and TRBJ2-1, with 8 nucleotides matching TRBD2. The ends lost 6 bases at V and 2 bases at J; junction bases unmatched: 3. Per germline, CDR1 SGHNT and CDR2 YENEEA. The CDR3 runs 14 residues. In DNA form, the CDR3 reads TGTGCCAGCAGATCGGGAGGGCCCTACAATGAGCAGTTCTTC. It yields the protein CASRSGGPYNEQFF.

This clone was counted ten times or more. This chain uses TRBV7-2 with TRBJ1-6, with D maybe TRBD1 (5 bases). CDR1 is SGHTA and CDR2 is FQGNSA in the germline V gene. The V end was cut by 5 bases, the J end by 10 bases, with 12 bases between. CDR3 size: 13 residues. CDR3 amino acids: CASSPPGYSPLHF. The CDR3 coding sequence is TGTGCCAGCAGCCCCCCAGGGTACTCACCCCTCCACTTT. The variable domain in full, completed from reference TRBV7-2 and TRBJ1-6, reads GAGVSQSPSNKVTEKGKDVELRCDPISGHTALYWYRQSLGQGLEFLIYFQGNSAPDKSGLPSDRFSAERTGGSVSTLTIQRTQQEDSAVYLCASSPPGYSPLHFGNGTRLTVT.

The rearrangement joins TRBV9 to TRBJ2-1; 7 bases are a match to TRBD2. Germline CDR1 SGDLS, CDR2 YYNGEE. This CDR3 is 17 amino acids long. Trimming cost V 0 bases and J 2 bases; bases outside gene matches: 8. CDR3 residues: CASSVGIPGLPYNEQFF. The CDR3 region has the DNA TGTGCCAGCAGCGTAGGAATCCCGGGACTACCCTACAATGAGCAGTTCTTC.

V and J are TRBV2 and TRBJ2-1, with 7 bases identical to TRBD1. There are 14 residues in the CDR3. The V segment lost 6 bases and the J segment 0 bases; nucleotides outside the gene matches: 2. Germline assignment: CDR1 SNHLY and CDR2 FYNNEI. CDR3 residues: CASRRDSSYNEQFF. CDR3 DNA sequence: TGTGCCAGCAGACGGGACAGCTCCTACAATGAGCAGTTCTTC.

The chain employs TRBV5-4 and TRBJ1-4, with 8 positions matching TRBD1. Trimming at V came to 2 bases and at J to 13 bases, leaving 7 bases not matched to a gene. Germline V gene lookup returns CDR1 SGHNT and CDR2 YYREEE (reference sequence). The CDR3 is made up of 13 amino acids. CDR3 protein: CASSFGGDRLLFF. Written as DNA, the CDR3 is TGTGCCAGCAGCTTTGGGGGGGACAGGCTACTGTTTTTT.

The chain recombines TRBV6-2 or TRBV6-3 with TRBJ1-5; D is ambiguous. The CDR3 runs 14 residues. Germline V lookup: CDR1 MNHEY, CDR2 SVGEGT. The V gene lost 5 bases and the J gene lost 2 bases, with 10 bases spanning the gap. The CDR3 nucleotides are TGTGCCAGCAGTCCGAGTGGACGCAATCAGCCCCAGCATTTT. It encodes CASSPSGRNQPQHF.

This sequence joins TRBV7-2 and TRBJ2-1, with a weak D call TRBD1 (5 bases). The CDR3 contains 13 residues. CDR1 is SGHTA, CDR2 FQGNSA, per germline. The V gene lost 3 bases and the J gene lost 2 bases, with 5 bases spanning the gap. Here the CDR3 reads CASSLGPYNEQFF. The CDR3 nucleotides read TGTGCCAGCAGCTTGGGGCCCTACAATGAGCAGTTCTTC.

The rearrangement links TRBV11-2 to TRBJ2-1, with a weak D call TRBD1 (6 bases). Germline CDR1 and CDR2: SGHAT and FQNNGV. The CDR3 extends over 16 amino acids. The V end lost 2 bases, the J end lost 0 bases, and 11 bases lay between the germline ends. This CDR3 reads CASSLPGHSSYNEQFF. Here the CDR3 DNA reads TGTGCCAGCAGCTTACCGGGACATAGCTCCTACAATGAGCAGTTCTTC.

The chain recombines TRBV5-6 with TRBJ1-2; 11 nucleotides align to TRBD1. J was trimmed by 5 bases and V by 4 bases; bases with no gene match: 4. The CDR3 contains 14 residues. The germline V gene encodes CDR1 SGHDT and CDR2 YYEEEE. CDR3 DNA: TGTGCCAGCAGCCGCGGACAGGGGGCGTATGGCTACACCTTC. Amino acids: CASSRGQGAYGYTF.

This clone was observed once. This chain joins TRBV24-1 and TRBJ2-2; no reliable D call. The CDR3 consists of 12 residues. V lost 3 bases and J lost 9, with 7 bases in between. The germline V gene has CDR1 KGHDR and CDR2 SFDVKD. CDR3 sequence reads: CATSDGPRELFF. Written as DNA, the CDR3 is TGTGCCACCAGTGATGGACCCCGGGAGCTGTTTTTT.

The DNA of the CDR3 is TGTGCCAGCAGTTACACGGGGAGATCAACTAATGAAAAACTGTTTTTT. This sequence encodes CASSYTGRSTNEKLFF. The V call is TRBV6-5, the J call TRBJ1-4; D not certain. With 2 bases removed from V and 0 bases from J, the gap between germline ends came to 10 bases. Germline CDR1 is MNHEY and CDR2 is SVGAGI. The CDR3 covers 16 residues.

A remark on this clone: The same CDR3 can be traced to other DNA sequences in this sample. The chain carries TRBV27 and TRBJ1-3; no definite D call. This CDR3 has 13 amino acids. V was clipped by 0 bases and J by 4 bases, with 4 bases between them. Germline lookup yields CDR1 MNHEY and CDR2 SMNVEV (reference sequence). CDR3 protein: CASSLSIGNTIYF. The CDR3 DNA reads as TGTGCCAGCAGTTTATCGATAGGAAACACCATATATTTT.

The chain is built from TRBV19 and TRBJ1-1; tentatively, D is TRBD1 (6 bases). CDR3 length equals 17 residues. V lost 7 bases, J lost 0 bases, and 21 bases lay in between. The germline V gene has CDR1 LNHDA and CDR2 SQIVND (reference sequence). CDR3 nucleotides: TGTGCCAGTACCAAGCCGGGGGCAGGGTCGGTGAACACTGAAGCTTTCTTT. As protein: CASTKPGAGSVNTEAFF.

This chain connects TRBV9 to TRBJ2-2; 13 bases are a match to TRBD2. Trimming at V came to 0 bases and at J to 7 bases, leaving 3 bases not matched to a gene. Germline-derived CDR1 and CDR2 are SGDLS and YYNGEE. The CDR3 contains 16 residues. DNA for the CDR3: TGTGCCAGCAGCGTAGGGACTAGCGGGAGCGGCGGGGAGCTGTTTTTT. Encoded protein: CASSVGTSGSGGELFF.

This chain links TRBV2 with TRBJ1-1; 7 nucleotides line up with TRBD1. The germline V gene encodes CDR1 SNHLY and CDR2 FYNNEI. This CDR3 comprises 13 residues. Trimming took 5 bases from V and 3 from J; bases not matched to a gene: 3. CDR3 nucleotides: TGTGCCAGCAGTACAGGGGTGGACACTGAAGCTTTCTTT. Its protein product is CASSTGVDTEAFF.

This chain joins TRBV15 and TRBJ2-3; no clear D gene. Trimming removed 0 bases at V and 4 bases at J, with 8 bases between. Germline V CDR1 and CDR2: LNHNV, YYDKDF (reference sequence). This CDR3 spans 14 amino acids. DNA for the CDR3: TGTGCCACCAGCAGAGATCTGGGCCCAGATACGCAGTATTTT. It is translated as CATSRDLGPDTQYF.